Listed here is a single T cell receptor beta chain. The antigen is not known. These data originate in a study of immune evolution from preneoplasia to lung adenocarcinoma. About the research overall: HLA loss of heterozygosity: roughly 6.4% AIS, about 15% MIA, about 32% ADC, none AAH. Study-level results: Normal lung had the highest top T cell clone frequencies. Clonality was highest in normal lung, lower in later-stage lesions apparently.

Germline assignment: CDR1 SGHTA and CDR2 FQGNSA. The V and J ends lost 4 bases and 9 bases respectively, with 13 bases between them. The CDR3 covers 13 residues. TCRdb's copy holds only in-frame clones and misses some; the assay was immunoSEQ multiplex PCR. The sample contains 20,000 to 30,000 clones, 74% of which appear only once. Sample: FFPE invasive lung adenocarcinoma tissue. The V call is TRBV7-2, the J call TRBJ2-1, with D perhaps matching TRBD2 (6 bases). The clonotype originates from a person between 55 and 69 years old with invasive lung adenocarcinoma. Some clones in this sample may be carry-over from other donors' samples. This CDR3 reads CASSSSKGGEQFF. In DNA, the CDR3 is TGTGCCAGCAGCTCCTCTAAGGGAGGTGAGCAGTTCTTC.